In its sample, the clone carrying this T cell receptor beta chain was seen once. Its antigen is still unknown. MiXCR, applied by TCRdb to the reads, yields one record per CDR3 protein. The sample contains around 78,000 distinct CDR3 sequences, around 42% of which appear only once. These data come from a study of T cell repertoires in cytomegalovirus infection. Overall study context: Use of recently identified HLA-C-restricted and well-studied HLA-B-restricted CMV epitopes was part of the study. Study results and caveats: Ex vivo, HLA-C-restricted CMV-specific TCR beta clonotypes prevailed over the rest of the response.

The CDR3 covers 16 residues. Trimming took 1 base from V and 3 from J, leaving 14 bases between them. The germline CDR1 and CDR2 sequences are SGHRS and YFSETQ. The rearrangement links TRBV5-1 to TRBJ1-5; D might be TRBD1 (5 bases). Here the sequenced sample was CD8+ T cells from cultured PBMCs, taken from culture after CMV antigen stimulation. This TCR derives from a human donor in good health (CMV status not recorded). Some clones in this sample may be carry-over from other donors' samples. CDR3: CASSLSPPGPNQPQHF. For the CDR3, the DNA is TGCGCCAGCAGCTTGTCCCCTCCGGGACCCAATCAGCCCCAGCATTTT.